This is a list of T cell receptor beta chains from one sample in a study of CD8+ T cells in alopecia areata. Only in-frame clones appear in the TCRdb table, and some are missing; sequencing was by immunoSEQ multiplex PCR. The table shows around 190,000 clones, with more than 55% occurring only once. The material sequenced was CD4+ T cells sorted from blood, taken at week 4, from a patient treated with tofacitinib. The origin of the receptors is a human donor with alopecia areata. Both conserved end residues are part of each CDR3. A D gene is named only where the DNA matches it firmly. Only some rows state a clone size, as once, few, many or a class for expanded clones.

clone_size | j_call | v_call | d_call | cdr3_aa | cdr3_nt
few | TRBJ2-7 | TRBV9 | . | CASSVGVMGTYEQYF | TGTGCCAGCAGCGTAGGTGTGATGGGGACCTACGAGCAGTACTTC
once | TRBJ1-2 | TRBV29-1 | . | CSDRSGDYGYTF | TGCAGCGACCGATCGGGGGACTATGGCTACACCTTC
. | TRBJ2-3 | TRBV29-1 | TRBD2 | CSVASGSSTDTQYF | TGCAGCGTGGCTAGCGGGAGCAGCACAGATACGCAGTATTTT
. | TRBJ2-3 | TRBV6-1 | TRBD1 | CASSPGQVTDTQYF | TGTGCCAGCAGTCCTGGACAGGTCACAGATACGCAGTATTTT
few | TRBJ2-5 | TRBV11-1 | . | CASSSRGGTETQYF | TGTGCCAGCAGCTCTCGTGGTGGAACAGAGACCCAGTACTTC
few | TRBJ2-6 | TRBV7-2 | TRBD2 | CASSGTSGSRNSGANVLTF | TGTGCCAGCAGCGGGACTAGCGGGAGTCGAAACTCTGGGGCCAACGTCCTGACTTTC
. | TRBJ1-1 | TRBV30 | . | CAFRGAMNTEAFF | TGTGCCTTCCGTGGGGCTATGAACACTGAAGCTTTCTTT
few | TRBJ2-1 | TRBV4-1 | . | CASSQDSTQRAYNEQFF | TGCGCCAGCAGCCAAGATAGTACGCAGCGGGCGTACAATGAGCAGTTCTTC
. | TRBJ2-2 | TRBV30 | TRBD1 | CAATGGLNTGELFF | TGTGCCGCTACAGGGGGTTTGAACACCGGGGAGCTGTTTTTT
. | TRBJ2-5 | TRBV15 | . | CATSRGPGRETQYF | TGTGCCACCAGCAGGGGTCCGGGGAGGGAGACCCAGTACTTC
. | TRBJ2-1 | TRBV27 | TRBD1 | CASRLDRVSYNEQFF | TGTGCCAGCAGATTGGACAGGGTCTCCTACAATGAGCAGTTCTTC
once | TRBJ2-7 | TRBV4-1 | . | CASTGTPPYEQYF | TGCGCCAGCACCGGGACACCACCCTACGAGCAGTACTTC
once | TRBJ2-7 | TRBV7-2 | TRBD1 | CASSLQGAHEQYF | TGTGCCAGCAGCTTACAGGGGGCCCACGAGCAGTACTTC
. | TRBJ2-7 | TRBV27 | TRBD2 | CASSSNRGTSGSYEQYF | TGTGCCAGCAGTTCTAACCGCGGGACTAGCGGATCCTACGAGCAGTACTTC
few | TRBJ2-5 | TRBV4-3 | TRBD1 | CASSQGRTGQETQYF | TGCGCCAGCAGCCAAGGCCGGACAGGGCAAGAGACCCAGTACTTC
once | TRBJ1-3 | TRBV7-2 | TRBD1 | CASSYGQGAIYF | TGTGCCAGCAGCTACGGACAGGGAGCCATATATTTT
few | TRBJ2-3 | TRBV5-6 | TRBD2 | CASSSVAGYRTDTQYF | TGTGCCAGCAGCTCCGTAGCGGGCTACCGCACAGATACGCAGTATTTT
. | TRBJ2-7 | TRBV30 | . | CAWMSPGRFYEQYF | TGTGCCTGGATGTCCCCAGGGCGATTCTACGAGCAGTACTTC
few | TRBJ2-1 | TRBV29-1 | . | CSVVLNEQFF | TGCAGCGTTGTTCTCAATGAGCAGTTCTTC
. | TRBJ2-2 | TRBV30 | . | CAWKGTNTGELFF | TGTGCCTGGAAGGGGACCAACACCGGGGAGCTGTTTTTT
. | TRBJ1-1 | TRBV5-1 | . | CASSLAAVGGTEAFF | TGCGCCAGCAGCTTGGCCGCGGTCGGGGGCACTGAAGCTTTCTTT
. | TRBJ2-7 | TRBV29-1 | TRBD1 | CSVGGVGGQGRNEQYF | TGCAGCGTTGGTGGGGTTGGGGGACAGGGTAGGAACGAGCAGTACTTC
. | TRBJ2-3 | TRBV30 | . | CAWALMDTQYF | TGTGCCTGGGCATTGATGGATACGCAGTATTTT